The sequence of this TCR beta chain was determined in a study of T cells after yellow fever vaccination. Study findings and constraints: There was a small share of clonotypes that showed up in both the CD4 and CD8 compartments. Primary-vaccination clones mostly resurfaced post-booster (under 98% CD4, around 88% CD8).

With regard to this clonotype: Its specificity is not known.

Template switching by 5'RACE produced TCR cDNA, adding a universal primer site and UMIs. MiXCR, run by TCRdb on the 5' RACE reads, gives a single entry per CDR3 protein. This repertoire shows under 700,000 distinct CDR3 sequences, approximately 16% found once; its top ten account for roughly 17%. The TCR comes from a man between 18 and 29 years old who received the YFV17D yellow fever vaccine. Sequenced here: PBMCs, sampled about 5 days after the first yellow fever vaccination.

The CDR3 DNA sequence: TGTGCCAGCAGTTTTTGGCGGGACACCGGGGAGCTGTTTTTT. Protein product: CASSFWRDTGELFF. The rearrangement links TRBV12-3 or TRBV12-4 to TRBJ2-2; TRBD2 might be the D (5 bases). There are 14 residues in the CDR3. V was trimmed by 3 bases and J by 3 bases, leaving 8 bases between them.